The entry below describes one T cell receptor beta chain. Its specificity is unknown. Participants comprised healthy donors of bone marrow. These data are taken from a study of cytomegalovirus exposure and HLA in healthy donors. General observations from the study: Testing in vitro showed three CMV-associated chains specific for CMV antigens. A later analysis found TCR association rates differed by HLA locus, highest for DRB1 and lowest for HLA-C.

This CDR3 region has 15 residues. Looked up from germline, CDR1 is LNHNV and CDR2 is YYDKDF (reference sequence). V was pared by 5 bases and J by 3 bases, with 14 bases between. PCR used 60 Vbeta primers and 13 Jbeta primers. Produced via immunoSEQ multiplex PCR; TCRdb's table is partial and in-frame only. The sample includes around 150,000 clones, approximately 83% of them seen just once. The receptor was derived from a woman aged 40 to 50 in good health and CMV-seronegative. V and J are TRBV15 and TRBJ2-1, with D perhaps matching TRBD2 (6 bases). The material sequenced was PBMCs. CDR3 residues: CATSLMAGRYNEQFF. The CDR3 DNA reads as TGTGCCACCAGCCTCATGGCGGGACGCTACAATGAGCAGTTCTTC.